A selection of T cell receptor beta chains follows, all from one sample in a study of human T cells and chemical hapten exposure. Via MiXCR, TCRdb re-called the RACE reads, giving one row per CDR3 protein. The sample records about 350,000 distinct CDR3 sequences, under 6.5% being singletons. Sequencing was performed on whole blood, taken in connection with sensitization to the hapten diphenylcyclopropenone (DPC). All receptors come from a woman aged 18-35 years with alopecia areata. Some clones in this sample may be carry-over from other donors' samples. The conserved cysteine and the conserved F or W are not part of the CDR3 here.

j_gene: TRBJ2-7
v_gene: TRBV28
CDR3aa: ASSATVPGLYEQY

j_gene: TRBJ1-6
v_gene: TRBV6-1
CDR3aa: ASSAGPYNSPLH

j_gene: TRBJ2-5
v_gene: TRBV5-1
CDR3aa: ASTLLGGGAGETQY

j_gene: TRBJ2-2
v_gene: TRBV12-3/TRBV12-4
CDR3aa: ASSLTGSGTGELF

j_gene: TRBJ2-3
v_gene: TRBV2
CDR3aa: ASSEAGAGGLTDTQY

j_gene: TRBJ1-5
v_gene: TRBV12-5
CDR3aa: ASGLVPRGQPQH

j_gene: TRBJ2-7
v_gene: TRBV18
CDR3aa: ASSPRTSSYEQY

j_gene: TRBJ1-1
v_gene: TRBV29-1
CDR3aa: SGYSERNTEAF

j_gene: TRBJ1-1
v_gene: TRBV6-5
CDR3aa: ASRRGAATSAF

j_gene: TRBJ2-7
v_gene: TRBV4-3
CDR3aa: ASSQVGRTYEQY

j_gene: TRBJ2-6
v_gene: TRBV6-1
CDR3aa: ASRLGLTSGANVLT

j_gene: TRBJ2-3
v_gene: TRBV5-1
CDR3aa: ASSFQVLTTTSRVNTDTQY

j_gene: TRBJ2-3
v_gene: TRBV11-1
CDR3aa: ACSLLSRAEDTQY

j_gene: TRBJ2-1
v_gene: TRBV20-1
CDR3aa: SARDSYNEQF

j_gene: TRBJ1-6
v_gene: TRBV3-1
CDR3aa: ASSQEGQASSYNSPLH

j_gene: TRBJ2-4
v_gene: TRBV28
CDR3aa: ASSPPGLADAKNIQY

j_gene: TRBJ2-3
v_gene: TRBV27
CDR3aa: ASSQTRSLSLGDTQY

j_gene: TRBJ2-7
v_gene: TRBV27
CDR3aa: ASTKLGTAGEQY

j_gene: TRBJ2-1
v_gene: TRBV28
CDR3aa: ATSSPGTQEYNEQF

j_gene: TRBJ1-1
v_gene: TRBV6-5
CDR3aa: ASSYSLPMNTEAF

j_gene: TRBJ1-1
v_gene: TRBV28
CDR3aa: ASSLGELNTEAF

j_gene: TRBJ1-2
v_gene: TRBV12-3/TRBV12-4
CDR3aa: ASRSSRGFNYGYT

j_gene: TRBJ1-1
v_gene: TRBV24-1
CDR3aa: ATSDNLLEGGTEAF

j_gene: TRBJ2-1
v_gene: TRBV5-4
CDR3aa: ASSRTSGGANEQF

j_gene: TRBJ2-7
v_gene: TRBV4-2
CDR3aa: ASSQDSQGYEQY

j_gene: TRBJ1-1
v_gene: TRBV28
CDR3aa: ASGKNQGAAEAF

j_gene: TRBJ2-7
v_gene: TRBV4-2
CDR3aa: ASRPTGGEQY

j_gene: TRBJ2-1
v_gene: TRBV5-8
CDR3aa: ASSAFEGATYNEQF

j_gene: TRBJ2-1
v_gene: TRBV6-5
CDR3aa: ASRSPRTGTYNEQF

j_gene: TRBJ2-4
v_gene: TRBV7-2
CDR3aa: ASRSGSTKNIQY

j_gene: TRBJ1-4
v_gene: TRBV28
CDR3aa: ASSFWSEGNEKLF

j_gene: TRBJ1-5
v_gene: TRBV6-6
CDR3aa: ASSGQGSQPQH

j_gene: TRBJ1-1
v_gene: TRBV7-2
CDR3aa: ASSLGRGSAEAF

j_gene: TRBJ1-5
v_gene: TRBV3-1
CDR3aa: ASSHGQGGNQPQH

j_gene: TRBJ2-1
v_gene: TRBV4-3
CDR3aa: ASSQDFGTSGGYNEQF

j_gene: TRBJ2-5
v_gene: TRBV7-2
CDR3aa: ASSFRQVETQY

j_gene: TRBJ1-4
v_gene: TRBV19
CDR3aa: ASTWTGEDEKLF

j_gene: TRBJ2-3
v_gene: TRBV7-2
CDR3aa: ASSPGPTTDTQY

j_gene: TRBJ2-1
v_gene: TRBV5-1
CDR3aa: ASSSGQGTYNEQF

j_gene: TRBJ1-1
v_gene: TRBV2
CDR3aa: ASSEEGTDTEAF

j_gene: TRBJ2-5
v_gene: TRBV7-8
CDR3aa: ASSFRGGGETQY

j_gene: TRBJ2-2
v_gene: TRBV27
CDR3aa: ASSPGWGVTGELF

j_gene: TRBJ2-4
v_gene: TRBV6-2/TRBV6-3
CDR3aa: ASRTRAKNIQY

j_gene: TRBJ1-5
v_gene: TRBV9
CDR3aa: ASSVEPGANQPQH

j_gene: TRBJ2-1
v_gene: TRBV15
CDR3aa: ATSIPGQASNEQF

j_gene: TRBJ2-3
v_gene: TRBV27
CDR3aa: ASSPNPGWDTQY

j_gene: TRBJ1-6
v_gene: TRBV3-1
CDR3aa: ASSQGDSPLH

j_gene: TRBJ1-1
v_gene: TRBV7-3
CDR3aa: ASSQGARREAF

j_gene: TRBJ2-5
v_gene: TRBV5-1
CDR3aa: ASSPGLDGETQY

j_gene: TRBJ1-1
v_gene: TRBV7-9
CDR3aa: ASSSPTGNTEAF

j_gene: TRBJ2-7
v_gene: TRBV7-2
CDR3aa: ASSLAPAGIPYEQY

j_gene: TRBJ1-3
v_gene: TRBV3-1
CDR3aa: ASSQDDGSIRNTIY

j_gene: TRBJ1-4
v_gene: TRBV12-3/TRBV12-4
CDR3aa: ASSADMLLF

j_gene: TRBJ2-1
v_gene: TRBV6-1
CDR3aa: ASRGTGDSYNEQF